This is a list of T cell receptor beta chains from one sample in a study of a mutant IDH1 vaccine in newly diagnosed glioma. This table comes from immunoSEQ multiplex PCR, and its TCRdb copy is limited to in-frame clones, with some not included. The sample shows approximately 92,000 clones, roughly four fifths of them seen only once. The input for sequencing was PBMCs, taken from a glioma patient treated with radiotherapy, temozolomide or both. These receptor sequences come from a woman aged 45-65 years with glioma. Each CDR3 is given with its conserved first and last residue. A D gene is named only where the DNA matches it firmly. Clone size is given for some rows only: seen once, a few or many times, or a class if the clone is expanded.

CDR3 protein	CDR3 DNA	V gene	J gene	clone size	D gene
CASSPPGGAGYGYTF	TGTGCCAGCTCACCACCAGGAGGGGCCGGGTATGGCTACACCTTC	TRBV18	TRBJ1-2	.	.
CASTSGGQGANEKLFF	TGTGCCAGTACCTCGGGAGGCCAGGGGGCTAATGAAAAACTGTTTTTT	TRBV19	TRBJ1-4	few	TRBD1
CASSRGASGDYEQYF	TGTGCCAGCAGCCGGGGGGCTAGCGGGGACTACGAGCAGTACTTC	TRBV28	TRBJ2-7	.	TRBD2
CASRPNTVNTEAFF	TGTGCCAGCAGGCCAAACACAGTGAACACTGAAGCTTTCTTT	TRBV6-1	TRBJ1-1	.	.
CASSLITEAFF	TGTGCCAGCTCACTAATCACTGAAGCTTTCTTT	TRBV18	TRBJ1-1	.	.
CASSSTPFTGIKTEAFF	TGTGCCAGCAGCTCGACCCCTTTTACAGGGATTAAGACTGAAGCTTTCTTT	TRBV5-6	TRBJ1-1	.	.
CASSVSGLESGTQYF	TGTGCCAGCAGCGTATCGGGACTAGAGTCTGGGACCCAGTACTTC	TRBV9	TRBJ2-5	.	TRBD2
CASRETGNEKLFF	TGTGCCAGCAGGGAGACAGGGAATGAAAAACTGTTTTTT	TRBV28	TRBJ1-4	.	TRBD1
CASSTTGKDGYTF	TGTGCCAGCAGCACGACAGGGAAGGATGGCTACACCTTC	TRBV7-8	TRBJ1-2	.	TRBD1
CASSPGSSSGYTF	TGTGCCAGCAGTCCCGGGAGTTCCAGTGGCTACACCTTC	TRBV2	TRBJ1-2	.	.
CASSLSGYNYGYTF	TGTGCCAGCAGTTTATCGGGGTATAACTATGGCTACACCTTC	TRBV27	TRBJ1-2	.	.
CASSISGTTGYTF	TGTGCCAGTAGTATTTCCGGAACAACTGGCTACACCTTC	TRBV19	TRBJ1-2	.	.
CASSPTGDQPQHF	TGCGCCAGCAGCCCGACAGGGGATCAGCCCCAGCATTTT	TRBV5-1	TRBJ1-5	.	TRBD1
CASSIQGYEQYF	TGTGCCAGCAGTATACAGGGCTACGAGCAGTACTTC	TRBV2	TRBJ2-7	.	.
CASSGLTSYTF	TGTGCCAGCAGCGGTCTAACGAGCTACACCTTC	TRBV6-1	TRBJ1-2	.	.
CASTRTGDYEQYF	TGTGCCAGCACCCGAACAGGGGACTACGAGCAGTACTTC	TRBV11-2	TRBJ2-7	.	TRBD1
CASSSRGQGVGSPLHF	TGTGCCAGCAGCTCGAGGGGACAGGGGGTAGGTTCACCCCTCCACTTT	TRBV9	TRBJ1-6	.	TRBD1
CASRTGRRNTEAFF	TGTGCCAGCAGGACAGGCCGGAGGAACACTGAAGCTTTCTTT	TRBV25-1	TRBJ1-1	.	.
CASSWGQGHEQYF	TGTGCCAGCAGCTGGGGACAGGGCCACGAGCAGTACTTC	TRBV5-6	TRBJ2-7	once	TRBD1
CASSQGQGDYEQYF	TGCGCCAGCAGCCAGGGACAAGGGGACTACGAGCAGTACTTC	TRBV4-1	TRBJ2-7	.	.
CASSPQGPTGNTIYF	TGTGCCAGCAGCCCCCAGGGACCCACTGGAAACACCATATATTTT	TRBV7-9	TRBJ1-3	.	.
CASSQPGQVYYGYTF	TGCGCCAGCAGCCAACCAGGACAAGTATACTATGGCTACACCTTC	TRBV4-1	TRBJ1-2	few	.
CSPGQGNEQYF	TGCAGTCCGGGACAGGGGAACGAGCAGTACTTC	TRBV20-1	TRBJ2-7	.	TRBD1
CASSQRTGQITDTQYF	TGTGCCAGCAGCCAAAGGACAGGGCAGATCACAGATACGCAGTATTTT	TRBV7-9	TRBJ2-3	.	TRBD1
CASSERKLGELFF	TGTGCCAGCAGTGAAAGGAAGTTAGGGGAGCTGTTTTTT	TRBV6-1	TRBJ2-2	.	.
CASSYLALGATEAFF	TGTGCCAGCAGTTATCTGGCGTTGGGTGCCACTGAAGCTTTCTTT	TRBV6-5	TRBJ1-1	.	.
CASSLSGRGYTF	TGTGCCAGCAGTTTATCGGGGCGAGGCTACACCTTC	TRBV28	TRBJ1-2	.	.
CASSNAGAGQPQHF	TGTGCCAGTAGTAATGCGGGGGCGGGACAGCCCCAGCATTTT	TRBV19	TRBJ1-5	.	.
CASSLGFEQFF	TGTGCCAGCAGCTTGGGCTTTGAGCAGTTCTTC	TRBV11-3	TRBJ2-1	.	.
CASSSWTSGGYEQFF	TGTGCCAGCAGCTCCTGGACTAGCGGGGGATATGAGCAGTTCTTC	TRBV11-2	TRBJ2-1	.	TRBD2
CASSLGEYNEQFF	TGTGCCAGCAGTCTGGGAGAATACAATGAGCAGTTCTTC	TRBV7-9	TRBJ2-1	once	.
CASSLGDSSNEKLFF	TGCGCCAGCAGCTTGGGGGACAGCTCTAATGAAAAACTGTTTTTT	TRBV5-1	TRBJ1-4	.	TRBD1
CATSREGATEYGDTQYF	TGTGCCACCAGCAGAGAAGGTGCGACAGAATATGGAGATACGCAGTATTTT	TRBV15	TRBJ2-3	.	.
CASRGAGTAFF	TGTGCCAGCAGGGGGGCCGGTACGGCTTTCTTT	TRBV6-4	TRBJ1-1	.	.
CASTPKRDQPQHF	TGTGCCAGCACCCCGAAAAGGGATCAGCCCCAGCATTTT	TRBV6-6	TRBJ1-5	.	.
CASSVGSGTYNEQFF	TGTGCCAGCAGCGTAGGCTCAGGGACCTACAATGAGCAGTTCTTC	TRBV9	TRBJ2-1	.	.
CASSDPQGETQYF	TGTGCCAGCAGCGACCCCCAGGGGGAGACCCAGTACTTC	TRBV9	TRBJ2-5	.	.
CASSQGLATGELFF	TGTGCCAGCAGCCAGGGACTAGCGACCGGGGAGCTGTTTTTT	TRBV27	TRBJ2-2	once	TRBD2
CASSPTRTGNTIYF	TGTGCCAGCAGCCCAACCAGGACTGGAAACACCATATATTTT	TRBV7-2	TRBJ1-3	.	.
CASSLEVMRGGYTQYF	TGTGCCAGCAGCTTAGAGGTTATGCGGGGGGGGTATACGCAGTATTTT	TRBV7-2	TRBJ2-3	.	TRBD2
CASSRASMNTEAFF	TGTGCCAGCAGCCGTGCGAGTATGAACACTGAAGCTTTCTTT	TRBV5-6	TRBJ1-1	.	.
CASSPSSRGTDTQYF	TGTGCCAGCAGCCCGAGCTCCAGGGGCACAGATACGCAGTATTTT	TRBV7-9	TRBJ2-3	.	.
CAWDATDGYEQYF	TGTGCCTGGGACGCCACGGACGGCTACGAGCAGTACTTC	TRBV30	TRBJ2-7	.	.
CAITRDSQYGYTF	TGTGCCATCACCCGGGACAGTCAATATGGCTACACCTTC	TRBV10-3	TRBJ1-2	.	TRBD1
CASSPRDGTNTEAFF	TGTGCCAGCAGCCCTAGGGACGGGACGAACACTGAAGCTTTCTTT	TRBV7-2	TRBJ1-1	.	.
CATSRAATRPGELFF	TGTGCCACCAGCAGAGCGGCGACGCGGCCCGGGGAGCTGTTTTTT	TRBV15	TRBJ2-2	.	.
CASSERQFTDTQYF	TGTGCCAGCAGTGAACGACAGTTCACAGATACGCAGTATTTT	TRBV6-1	TRBJ2-3	.	.
CASSVGTGGVRSPLHF	TGTGCCAGCAGCGTAGGAACAGGTGGCGTAAGATCACCCCTCCACTTT	TRBV9	TRBJ1-6	.	.
CASSVGLAGFSEQYF	TGTGCCAGCAGCGTGGGACTAGCGGGGTTCTCGGAGCAGTACTTC	TRBV9	TRBJ2-7	.	TRBD2
CASSISLPGLYGYTF	TGTGCCAGTAGTATAAGTTTGCCAGGCCTCTATGGCTACACCTTC	TRBV19	TRBJ1-2	.	.
CASSEEGTPLGDEQYF	TGTGCCAGCAGTGAAGAAGGGACACCCCTTGGTGACGAGCAGTACTTC	TRBV2	TRBJ2-7	.	.
CASSLGGRSYEQYF	TGTGCCAGCAGCTTGGGGGGTAGATCCTACGAGCAGTACTTC	TRBV5-8	TRBJ2-7	.	.
CASSHDMINEKLFF	TGTGCCAGCAGCCATGACATGATAAATGAAAAACTGTTTTTT	TRBV9	TRBJ1-4	once	.
CASSAQVVNTEAFF	TGTGCCAGCAGTGCACAGGTTGTAAACACTGAAGCTTTCTTT	TRBV2	TRBJ1-1	few	.
CASSFPPVF	TGTGCTAGCAGCTTTCCTCCGGTCTTC	TRBV7-7	TRBJ2-1	.	.
CASSQATDTDTQYF	TGCGCCAGCAGCCAAGCGACAGACACAGATACGCAGTATTTT	TRBV4-1	TRBJ2-3	.	.
CASSLVYGTEAFF	TGTGCCAGCAGCTTAGTTTACGGCACTGAAGCTTTCTTT	TRBV7-2	TRBJ1-1	.	.